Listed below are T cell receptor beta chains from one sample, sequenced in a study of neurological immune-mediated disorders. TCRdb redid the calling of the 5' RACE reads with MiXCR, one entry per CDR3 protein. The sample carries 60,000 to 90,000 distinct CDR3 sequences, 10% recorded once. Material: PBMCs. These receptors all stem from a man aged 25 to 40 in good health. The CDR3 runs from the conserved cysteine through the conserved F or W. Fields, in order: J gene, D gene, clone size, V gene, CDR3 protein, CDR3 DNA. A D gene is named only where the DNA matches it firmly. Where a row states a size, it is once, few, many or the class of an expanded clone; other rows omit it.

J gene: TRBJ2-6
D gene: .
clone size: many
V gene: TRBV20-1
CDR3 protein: CSASTWASGANVLTF
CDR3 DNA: TGCAGTGCTAGTACATGGGCTTCTGGGGCCAACGTCCTGACTTTC

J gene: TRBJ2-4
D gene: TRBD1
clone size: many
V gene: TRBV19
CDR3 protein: CASSIYSDRGQYF
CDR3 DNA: TGTGCCAGTAGTATATATTCCGACAGGGGGCAGTACTTC

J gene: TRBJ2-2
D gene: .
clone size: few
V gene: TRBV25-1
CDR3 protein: CASSSDSGELFF
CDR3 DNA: TGTGCCAGCAGCTCAGACAGCGGGGAGCTGTTTTTT

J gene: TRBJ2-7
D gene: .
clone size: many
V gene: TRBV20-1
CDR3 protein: CSARDLEEIPEQYF
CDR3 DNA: TGCAGTGCTAGAGATTTGGAAGAGATTCCCGAGCAGTACTTC

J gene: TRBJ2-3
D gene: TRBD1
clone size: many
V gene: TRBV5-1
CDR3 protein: CASSGGQDRTDTQYF
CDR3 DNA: TGCGCCAGCAGCGGGGGACAGGACCGCACAGATACGCAGTATTTT

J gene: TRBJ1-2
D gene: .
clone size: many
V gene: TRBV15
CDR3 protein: CATSPGGIGNYGYTF
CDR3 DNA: TGTGCCACCAGCCCGGGGGGGATTGGAAACTATGGCTACACCTTC

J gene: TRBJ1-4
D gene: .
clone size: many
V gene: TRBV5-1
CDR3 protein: CASSLGTAESEKLFF
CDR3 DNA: TGCGCCAGCAGCTTAGGTACGGCGGAGAGCGAAAAACTGTTTTTT

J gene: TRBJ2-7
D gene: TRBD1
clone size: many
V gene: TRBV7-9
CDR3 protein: CASSLIPGQGAEQYF
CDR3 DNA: TGTGCCAGCAGCTTAATACCGGGACAGGGGGCCGAGCAGTACTTC

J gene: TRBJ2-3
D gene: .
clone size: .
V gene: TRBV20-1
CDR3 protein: CSARVVSADTQYF
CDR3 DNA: TGCAGTGCTAGAGTGGTGTCAGCAGATACGCAGTATTTT

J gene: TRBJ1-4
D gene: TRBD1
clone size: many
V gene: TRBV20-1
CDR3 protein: CSASRHRGRDDEKLFF
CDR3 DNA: TGCAGTGCTTCCAGACACAGGGGGCGAGATGATGAAAAACTGTTTTTT

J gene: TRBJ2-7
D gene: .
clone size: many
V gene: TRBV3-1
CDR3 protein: CASSQDNKDSYSYEQYF
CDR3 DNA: TGTGCCAGCAGCCAAGATAATAAGGACAGTTACTCCTACGAGCAGTACTTC

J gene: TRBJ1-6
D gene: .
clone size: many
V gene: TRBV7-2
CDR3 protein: CASSLGNSPLHF
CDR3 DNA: TGTGCCAGCAGTCTAGGGAATTCACCCCTCCACTTT

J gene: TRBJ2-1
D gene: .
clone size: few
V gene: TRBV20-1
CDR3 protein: CSARDPGPEVYNEQFF
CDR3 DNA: TGCAGTGCTAGAGACCCGGGACCCGAAGTCTACAATGAGCAGTTCTTC

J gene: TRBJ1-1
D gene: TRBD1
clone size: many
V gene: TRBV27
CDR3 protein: CASSFDGQVFREAFF
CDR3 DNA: TGTGCCAGCAGTTTCGATGGACAGGTCTTTAGGGAAGCTTTCTTT

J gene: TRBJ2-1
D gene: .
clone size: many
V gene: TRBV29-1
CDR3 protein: CSVDQPARYNEQFF
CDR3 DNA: TGCAGCGTTGATCAGCCAGCAAGATACAATGAGCAGTTCTTC

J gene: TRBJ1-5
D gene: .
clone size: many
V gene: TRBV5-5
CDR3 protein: CASSYQNQPQHF
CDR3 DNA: TGTGCCAGCAGCTACCAGAATCAGCCCCAGCATTTT

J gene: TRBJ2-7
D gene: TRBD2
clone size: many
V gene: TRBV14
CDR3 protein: CASSHGGSGVGATYEQYF
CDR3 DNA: TGTGCCAGCAGCCACGGCGGGAGTGGGGTAGGGGCGACCTACGAGCAGTACTTC

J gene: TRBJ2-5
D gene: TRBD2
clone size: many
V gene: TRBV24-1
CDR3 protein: CATSEGTSGRPHQETQYF
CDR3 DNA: TGTGCCACCAGTGAAGGGACTAGCGGGAGGCCACACCAAGAGACCCAGTACTTC

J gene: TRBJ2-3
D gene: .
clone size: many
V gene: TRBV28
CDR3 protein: CASRVSADTQYF
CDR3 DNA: TGTGCCAGCAGGGTGAGCGCAGATACGCAGTATTTT

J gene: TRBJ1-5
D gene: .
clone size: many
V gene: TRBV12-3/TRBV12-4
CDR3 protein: CASSLRGRQPQHF
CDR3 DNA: TGTGCCAGCAGTCTCAGGGGTCGTCAGCCCCAGCATTTT

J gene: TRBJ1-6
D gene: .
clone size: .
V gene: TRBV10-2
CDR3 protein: CASSDFNRELGSSPLHF
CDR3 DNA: TGCGCCAGCAGTGATTTCAACCGGGAGTTGGGGAGTTCACCCCTCCACTTT

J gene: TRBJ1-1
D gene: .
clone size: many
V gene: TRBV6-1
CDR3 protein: CASSKQGRGTEAFF
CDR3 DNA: TGTGCCAGCAGCAAACAGGGAAGGGGCACTGAAGCTTTCTTT

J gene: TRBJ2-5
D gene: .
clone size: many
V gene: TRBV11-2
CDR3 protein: CASNPGLQETQYF
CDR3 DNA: TGTGCCAGCAACCCTGGGCTACAAGAGACCCAGTACTTC

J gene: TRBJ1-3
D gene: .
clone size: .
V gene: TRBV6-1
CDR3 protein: CASRKRGNTIYF
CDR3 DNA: TGTGCCAGCAGAAAAAGAGGAAACACCATATATTTT

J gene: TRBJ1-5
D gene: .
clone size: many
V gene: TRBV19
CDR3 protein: CASVAEQGGNQPQHF
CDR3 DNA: TGTGCCAGTGTCGCCGAGCAGGGTGGCAATCAGCCCCAGCATTTT

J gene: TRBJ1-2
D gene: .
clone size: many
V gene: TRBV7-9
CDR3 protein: CASSQISHGYTF
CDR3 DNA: TGTGCCAGCAGCCAAATATCCCATGGCTACACCTTC

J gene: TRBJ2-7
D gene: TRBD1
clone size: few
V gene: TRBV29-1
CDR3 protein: CSVEGQGSSYEQYF
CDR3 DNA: TGCAGCGTTGAAGGACAGGGTAGCTCCTACGAGCAGTACTTC

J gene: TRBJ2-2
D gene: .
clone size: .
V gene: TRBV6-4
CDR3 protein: CASSEASSTGELFF
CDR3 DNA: TGTGCCAGCAGTGAAGCCTCGAGCACCGGGGAGCTGTTTTTT

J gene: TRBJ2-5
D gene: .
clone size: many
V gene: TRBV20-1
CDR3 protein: CSAGQGQETQYF
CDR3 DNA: TGCAGTGCTGGACAAGGGCAAGAGACCCAGTACTTC

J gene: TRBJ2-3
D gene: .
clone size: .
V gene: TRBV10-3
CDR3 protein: CATLADSTDTQYF
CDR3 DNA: TGTGCCACCTTAGCGGACAGCACAGATACGCAGTATTTT

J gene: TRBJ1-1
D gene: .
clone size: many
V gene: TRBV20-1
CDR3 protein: CSARNSMNTEAFF
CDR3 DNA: TGCAGTGCTAGAAACAGCATGAACACTGAAGCTTTCTTT

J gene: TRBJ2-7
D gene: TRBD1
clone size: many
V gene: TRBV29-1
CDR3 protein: CSVGGGYDEQYF
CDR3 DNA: TGCAGCGTTGGAGGGGGCTACGACGAGCAGTACTTC

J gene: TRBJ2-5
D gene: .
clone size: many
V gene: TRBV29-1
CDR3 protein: CSGKMVAEETQYF
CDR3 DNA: TGCAGCGGCAAAATGGTAGCGGAAGAGACCCAGTACTTC

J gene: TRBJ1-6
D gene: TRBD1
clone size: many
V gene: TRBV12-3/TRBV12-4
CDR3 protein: CASSFSGGKAPLHF
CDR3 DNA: TGTGCCAGCAGTTTTTCAGGGGGCAAGGCACCCCTCCACTTT